This TCR beta chain is drawn from a study of response to subunit inactivated influenza vaccine. Notes on the study in general: The study's authors posited that every seasonal influenza vaccination enlists few new T cells.

About this clonotype: As yet, its antigen is unknown.

TCRdb analysed the RT-PCR reads with MiXCR anew, one entry per CDR3 protein. The profile shows approximately 500,000 distinct CDR3 sequences, over 10% of them singletons. V lost 7 bases and J lost 1, with 10 bases in between. CDR1 and CDR2 from the germline V gene are SQVTM and ANQGSEA. This CDR3 is built from 12 residues. Sequencing was performed on PBMCs from blood, taken roughly 46 days after vaccination. The chain uses TRBV29-1 and TRBJ1-1, with D perhaps matching TRBD1 (5 bases). The TCR sequence derives from a man between 50 and 59 years old who received an inactivated influenza vaccine. The CDR3 nucleotides read TGCAGCGGAGACACAGGGAACACTGAAGCTTTCTTT. Translating it yields CSGDTGNTEAFF.